The entry that follows covers one T cell receptor (beta chain) sequence. The CDR3 has 11 amino acids. Trimming took off 10 bases at V and 2 bases at J, with 9 bases between the two ends. The V gene's germline CDR1 is MNHNS and CDR2 SASEGT. This record belongs to a study of graft-versus-host responses after intestinal transplantation. Stimulators, around 200,000 irradiated and violet-dye-labeled cells, were plated with around 200,000 CFSE-labeled responder cells. TCRdb keeps only in-frame clones here, not all; method: immunoSEQ multiplex PCR. This sample has about 21,000 clones, with approximately 33% found just once.

This TCR derives from a human patient who received an intestinal transplant. The source material was alloreactive CD8+ T cells from a mixed lymphocyte reaction culture, sampled before intestinal transplant. This sample's subset: CFSE-low proliferating T cells sorted from roughly six-day pre-transplant mixed lymphocyte reaction (GvH or HvG direction). The chain has TRBV6-1 and TRBJ2-7; D uncertain. DNA for the CDR3: TGTGCCATCAGCCCAGCCTACGAGCAGTACTTC. Translated, it gives CAISPAYEQYF.